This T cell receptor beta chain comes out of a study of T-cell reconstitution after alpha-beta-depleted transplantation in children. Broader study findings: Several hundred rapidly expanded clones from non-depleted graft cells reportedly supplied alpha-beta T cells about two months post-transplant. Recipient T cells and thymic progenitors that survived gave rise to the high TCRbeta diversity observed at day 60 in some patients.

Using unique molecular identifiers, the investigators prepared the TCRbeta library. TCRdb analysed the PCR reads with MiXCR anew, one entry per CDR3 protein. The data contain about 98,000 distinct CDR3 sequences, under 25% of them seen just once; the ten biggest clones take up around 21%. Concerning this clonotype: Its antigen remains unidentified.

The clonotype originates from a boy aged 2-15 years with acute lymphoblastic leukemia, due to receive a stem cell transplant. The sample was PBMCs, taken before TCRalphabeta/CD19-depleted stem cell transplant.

CDR3 DNA: TGTGCCAGCAGCCACGGAGTTGCTGCGGAGACCCAGTACTTC. Amino acid sequence: CASSHGVAAETQYF. This chain uses TRBV7-2 with TRBJ2-5, with D uncertain. Germline assignment: CDR1 SGHTA and CDR2 FQGNSA. V was shortened by 5 bases and J by 5 bases, with 15 bases between the two germline ends. The CDR3 has 14 residues.